These 23 T cell receptor beta chains were sequenced from one sample in a study of post-analysis software for immune sequencing data. General study results and limits: Compared with controls, patients had more of about 5 TRBV segments, including TRBV5-6, TRBV5-1 and TRBV20-1.

The antigens for these receptors are not known. Tagging with unique molecular identifiers was a feature of the TCR beta cDNA libraries. TCRdb reanalysed the PCR reads using MiXCR and keeps one entry per CDR3 protein. The sample yields roughly 200,000 distinct CDR3 sequences, roughly 28% seen once. Sequences were obtained from blood. These TCRs come from a girl between 2 and 17 years old with multiple sclerosis.

This clonotype was observed a few times. V and J are TRBV7-2 and TRBJ2-3, with D possibly TRBD2 on 6 matching bases. CDR3 length equals 16 residues. The germline V gene has CDR1 SGHTA and CDR2 FQGNSA. V lost 5 bases and J 2 bases, leaving 17 bases between the germline ends. CDR3 nucleotides: TGTGCCAGCAGCGGCCAACCGGGACTTCCCACAGATACGCAGTATTTT. Translation: CASSGQPGLPTDTQYF.

This rearrangement joins TRBV11-3 to TRBJ1-1, with D hard to call. The length of the CDR3 is 13 residues. Trimming pared 4 bases from V and 3 bases from J, leaving 9 bases between. Germline V gene lookup returns CDR1 SGHNT and CDR2 YENEEA. CDR3 bases: TGTGCCAGCAGCTCCCGGCTTGACACTGAAGCTTTCTTT. It encodes CASSSRLDTEAFF.

The V gene is TRBV20-1, the J gene TRBJ2-1, with 8 bases aligning to TRBD2. The germline gives CDR1 DFQATT, CDR2 SNEGSKA (reference sequence). The CDR3 spans 14 residues. J gave up 4 bases and V 1 base, and 3 bases lay outside the gene matches. The CDR3: CSARGLAGYNEQFF. CDR3 in DNA: TGCAGTGCTAGAGGTCTAGCGGGTTACAATGAGCAGTTCTTC.

In this sample, this clonotype turned up many times. The CDR3 loop is CASSTRDRDRETQYF. The CDR3 DNA sequence: TGTGCCAGCAGCACCCGGGACAGGGATAGGGAGACCCAGTACTTC. The J gene is TRBJ2-5, the V gene TRBV7-9; 9 positions match TRBD1. Per germline, CDR1 SEHNR and CDR2 FQNEAQ (reference sequence). V was pared by 5 bases and J by 5 bases, with 9 bases of the junction left unmatched. The CDR3 covers 15 residues.

Notes on this clonotype: At one of its ends the junction is not consistent with the germline gene, which may arise from a read error. The chain has TRBV28 and TRBJ2-5; 11 positions agree with TRBD2. The CDR3 spans 16 residues. In germline, CDR1 is MDHEN, CDR2 SYDVKM. DNA for the CDR3: TGTGCTAGCAGTTTGCATAGCGGGAGGGCCTCGAGAAAGCAGTACTTC. It yields the protein CASSLHSGRASRKQYF.

This clonotype was observed a few times. The gene calls are TRBV5-1 and TRBJ2-3; D not resolved. The CDR3 covers 17 residues. Germline CDR1 SGHRS, CDR2 YFSETQ. The V and J ends lost 3 bases and 0 bases respectively, with 17 bases between them. The CDR3 protein is CASSSPRGQLSTDTQYF. Here the CDR3 DNA reads TGCGCCAGCAGCTCACCTCGTGGGCAACTAAGCACAGATACGCAGTATTTT.

As for this clonotype: A much larger clone sits a single nucleotide away, making a read error possible. The chain employs TRBV9 and TRBJ2-4; D uncertain. This CDR3 region has 15 residues. Looked up from germline, CDR1 is SGDLS and CDR2 is YYNGEE. V lost 0 bases and J 13 bases, leaving 20 bases between the germline ends. DNA for the CDR3: TGTGCCAGCAGCGTAGCCTTAGGGCTAAACTACGGGCAGTACTTC. It translates to CASSVALGLNYGQYF.

The chain joins TRBV13 to TRBJ2-7, with a possible D match to TRBD1 (6 bases). The V and J ends lost 5 bases and 2 bases respectively, with 13 bases between them. Per the germline V gene, CDR1 is PRHDT and CDR2 is FYEKMQ (reference sequence). The CDR3 spans 14 residues. CDR3 in DNA: TGTGCCAGCAGCCCACGACAGGAGACCTACGAGCAGTACTTC. Translation gives CASSPRQETYEQYF.

Comments on this clonotype: Compared with germline, one end of the junction differs, possibly owing to a read error. This chain joins TRBV10-3 and TRBJ1-2; the D is unclear. The CDR3 is 14 amino acids. Germline assignment: CDR1 ENHRY and CDR2 SYGVKD. The CDR3 reads CATSESGMNYGYTF. CDR3 in DNA: TGTGCCACCAGTGAGTCGGGGATGAACTATGGCTACACCTTC.

V usage is TRBV20-1 and J usage is TRBJ2-7, with D perhaps TRBD1 (6 bases). Looked up from germline, CDR1 is DFQATT and CDR2 is SNEGSKA (reference sequence). CDR3 length: 15 residues. Deletions cut 3 bases from V and 0 bases from J, with 15 bases between. In DNA, the CDR3 is TGCAGTGCTAGGCCTGGGACAAAAAACTCCTACGAGCAGTACTTC. Its translation: CSARPGTKNSYEQYF.

The V call is TRBV12-3 or TRBV12-4, the J call TRBJ2-2; D gene unclear. CDR3 length equals 14 residues. V was clipped by 7 bases and J by 5 bases, with 14 bases between them. The CDR3 protein is CASKISAITGELFF. The CDR3 DNA reads as TGTGCCAGCAAGATCTCGGCTATTACCGGGGAGCTGTTTTTT.

This clonotype was counted at least ten times. V usage is TRBV6-6 and J usage is TRBJ2-7; a possible D gene is TRBD2 (6 bases). Trimming stripped 2 bases from V and 4 bases from J, with 18 bases between. The CDR3 has 16 amino acids. Germline V gene data show CDR1 as MNHNY and CDR2 as SVGAGI (reference sequence). CDR3 DNA: TGTGCCAGCAGTTACGAGGAGGGCCCGAGGAGTTACGAGCAGTACTTC. Translated, it gives CASSYEEGPRSYEQYF.

The chain combines TRBV7-9 with TRBJ1-3, with TRBD1 matching 8 bases. The CDR3 has 14 amino acids. Germline CDR1 SEHNR, CDR2 FQNEAQ (reference sequence). Trimming removed 4 bases from V and 4 bases from J; junction bases left unmatched: 3. The CDR3: CASSSTGDGNTIYF. As DNA, the CDR3 is TGTGCCAGCAGCTCGACAGGGGACGGAAACACCATATATTTT.

This clonotype has more than one count but fewer than ten. This sequence joins TRBV6-1 and TRBJ1-1, with TRBD1 matching over 8 bases. V lost 7 bases and J lost 10; bases outside the gene matches: 11. In germline, CDR1 is MNHNS, CDR2 SASEGT. The CDR3 has 13 residues. The CDR3 sequence is CASTRQGIFVAFF. The CDR3 nucleotides are TGTGCCAGCACTCGACAGGGGATCTTTGTAGCTTTCTTT.

The chain joins TRBV28 to TRBJ2-1; TRBD1 matches at 8 bases. Germline CDR1 is MDHEN and CDR2 is SYDVKM. The CDR3 contains 12 residues. V trimming: 10 bases; J trimming: 9 bases; junction bases outside the gene matches: 8. CDR3: CAISRGRGEQFF. CDR3 nucleotides: TGTGCCATTTCCAGGGGGCGCGGTGAGCAGTTCTTC.

As regards this clonotype: A read error may explain this, as a much larger clone is one base away. The missing conserved phenylalanine or tryptophan at the end of this CDR3 makes a read error likely. The chain joins TRBV29-1 to TRBJ1-5; D gene ambiguous. CDR3 length: 12 residues. Germline CDR1 and CDR2: SQVTM and ANQGSEA. V was shortened by 4 bases and J by 5 bases, with 9 bases between the two germline ends. The CDR3 sequence is CSVGEGDQPQHL. The CDR3 region has the DNA TGCAGCGTTGGGGAGGGTGATCAGCCCCAGCATTTG.

The CDR3 coding sequence is TGCAGTGCTAGAGAGCCTAGCGGGGACTCCTACGAGCAGTACTTC. Its protein product is CSAREPSGDSYEQYF. This chain connects TRBV20-1 to TRBJ2-7; 9 nucleotides align to TRBD2. J was trimmed by 0 bases and V by 0 bases; bases with no gene match: 3. The germline V gene has CDR1 DFQATT and CDR2 SNEGSKA (reference sequence). The CDR3 extends over 15 amino acids.

This clonotype was seen more than once but under ten times. The CDR3 nucleotides read TGCGCCAGCAGCTTGGCCGTGGGAGCCACGAACACTGAAGCTTTCTTT. Amino acids: CASSLAVGATNTEAFF. The genes are TRBV5-1 and TRBJ1-1; D is ambiguous. This CDR3 has 16 residues. Trimming pared 0 bases from V and 1 base from J, leaving 13 bases between. Germline CDR1 and CDR2: SGHRS and YFSETQ.

The chain uses TRBV20-1 and TRBJ1-4; D perhaps matches TRBD1 (5 bases). V was shortened by 3 bases and J by 6 bases, with 20 bases between the two germline ends. The germline CDR1 and CDR2 sequences are DFQATT and SNEGSKA (reference sequence). CDR3 length: 16 amino acids. The CDR3 protein is CSARGVQQGVDEKLFF. For the CDR3, the DNA is TGCAGTGCTAGGGGGGTGCAGCAGGGAGTGGATGAAAAACTGTTTTTT.

J is TRBJ1-5 and V is TRBV6-1; D unclear. Trimming removed 4 bases from V and 5 bases from J, with 3 bases in between. This CDR3 contains 11 residues. CDR1 is MNHNS and CDR2 is SASEGT in the germline V gene. The CDR3 nucleotides read TGTGCCAGCAGTGTACATCAGCCCCAGCATTTT. Amino acid sequence: CASSVHQPQHF.

At least ten counts were recorded for this clonotype. This chain links TRBV29-1 with TRBJ2-3; no clear D. Per the germline V gene, CDR1 is SQVTM and CDR2 is ANQGSEA. The CDR3 consists of 10 residues. Trimming shortened V by 7 bases and J by 3 bases, and 5 bases separated the two germline ends. CDR3 sequence: CSGRTDTQYF. The CDR3 DNA reads TGCAGCGGACGGACAGATACGCAGTATTTT.

This clonotype was observed many times. This chain uses TRBV18 with TRBJ2-1; 9 nucleotides match TRBD1. The CDR3 extends over 14 amino acids. V lost 4 bases, J lost 8 bases, and 6 bases stayed unmatched. The germline CDR1 and CDR2 sequences are KGHSH and LQKENI. The CDR3 nucleotides read TGTGCCAGCTCACGCGGGACAGGGAGGTATGAGCAGTTCTTC. Encoded protein: CASSRGTGRYEQFF.

This clonotype was observed at least ten times. The chain links TRBV6-5 to TRBJ1-4; D is possibly TRBD1 (5 bases). Trimming removed 2 bases at V and 0 bases at J, with 7 bases between. Per the germline V gene, CDR1 is MNHEY and CDR2 is SVGAGI. This CDR3 region has 15 residues. The CDR3 sequence: CASSYQGATNEKLFF. In DNA, the CDR3 is TGTGCCAGCAGTTACCAGGGAGCAACTAATGAAAAACTGTTTTTT.